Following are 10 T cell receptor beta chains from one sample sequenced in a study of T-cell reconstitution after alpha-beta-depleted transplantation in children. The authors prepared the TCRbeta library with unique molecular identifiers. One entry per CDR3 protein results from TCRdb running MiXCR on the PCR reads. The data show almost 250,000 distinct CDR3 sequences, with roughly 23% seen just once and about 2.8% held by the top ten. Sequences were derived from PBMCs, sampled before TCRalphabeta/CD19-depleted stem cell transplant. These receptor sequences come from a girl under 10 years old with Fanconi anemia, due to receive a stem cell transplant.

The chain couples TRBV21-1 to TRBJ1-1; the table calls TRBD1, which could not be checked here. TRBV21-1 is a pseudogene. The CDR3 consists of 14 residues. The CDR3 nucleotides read TGTGCCAGCAGCTCCCAGGGGGGGGACACTGAAGCTTTCTTT. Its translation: CASSSQGGDTEAFF.

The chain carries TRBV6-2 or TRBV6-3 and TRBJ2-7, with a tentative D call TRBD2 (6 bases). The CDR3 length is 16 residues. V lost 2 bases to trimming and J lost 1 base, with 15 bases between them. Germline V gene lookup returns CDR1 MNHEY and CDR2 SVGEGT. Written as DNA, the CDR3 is TGTGCCAGCAGTTACCGCACTAGCAGCCCTTCCTACGAGCAGTACTTC. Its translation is CASSYRTSSPSYEQYF.

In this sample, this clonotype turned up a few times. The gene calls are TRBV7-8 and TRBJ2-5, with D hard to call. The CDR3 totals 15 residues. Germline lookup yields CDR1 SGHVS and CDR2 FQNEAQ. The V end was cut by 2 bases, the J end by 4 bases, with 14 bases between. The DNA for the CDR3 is TGTGCCAGCAGCTTACAAACGGGCCTTCCAGAGACCCAGTACTTC. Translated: CASSLQTGLPETQYF. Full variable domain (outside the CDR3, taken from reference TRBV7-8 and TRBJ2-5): GAGVSQSPRYKVAKRGQDVALRCDPISGHVSLFWYQQALGQGPEFLTYFQNEAQLDKSGLPSDRFFAERPEGSVSTLKIQRTQQEDSAVYLCASSLQTGLPETQYFGPGTRLLVL.

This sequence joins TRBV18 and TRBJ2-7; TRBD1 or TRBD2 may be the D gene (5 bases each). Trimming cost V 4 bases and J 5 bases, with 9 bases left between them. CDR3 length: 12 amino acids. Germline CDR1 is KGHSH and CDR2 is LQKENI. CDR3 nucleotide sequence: TGTGCCAGCTCACGGGGACGCAACGAGCAGTACTTC. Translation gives CASSRGRNEQYF.

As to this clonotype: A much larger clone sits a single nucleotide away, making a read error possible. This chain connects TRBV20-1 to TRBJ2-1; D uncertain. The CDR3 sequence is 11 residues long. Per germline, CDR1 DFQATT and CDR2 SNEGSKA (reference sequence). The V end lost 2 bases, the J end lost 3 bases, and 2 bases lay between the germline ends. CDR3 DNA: TGCAGTGCTAGACACTACAATGAGCAGTTCTTC. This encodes CSARHYNEQFF.

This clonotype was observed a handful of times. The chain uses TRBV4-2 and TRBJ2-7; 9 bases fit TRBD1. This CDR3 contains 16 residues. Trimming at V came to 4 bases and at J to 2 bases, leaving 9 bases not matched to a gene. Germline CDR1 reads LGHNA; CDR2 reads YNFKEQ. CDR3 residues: CASSPGDRDIAYEQYF. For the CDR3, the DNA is TGTGCCAGCAGCCCAGGGGACAGGGATATCGCCTACGAGCAGTACTTC.

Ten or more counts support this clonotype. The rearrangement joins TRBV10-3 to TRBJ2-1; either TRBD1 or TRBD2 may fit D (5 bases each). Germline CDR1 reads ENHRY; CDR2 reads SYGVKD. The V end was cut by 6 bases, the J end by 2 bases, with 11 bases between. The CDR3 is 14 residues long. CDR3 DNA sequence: TGTGCCATCAGGGGGGAAGCCACCTACAATGAGCAGTTCTTC. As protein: CAIRGEATYNEQFF.

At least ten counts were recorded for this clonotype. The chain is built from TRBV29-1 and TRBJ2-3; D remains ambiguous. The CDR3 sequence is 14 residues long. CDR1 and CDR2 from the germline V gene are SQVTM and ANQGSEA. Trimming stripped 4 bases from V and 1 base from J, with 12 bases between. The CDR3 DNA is TGCAGCGTTGTGAAGGCGATGCGCACAGATACGCAGTATTTT. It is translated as CSVVKAMRTDTQYF.

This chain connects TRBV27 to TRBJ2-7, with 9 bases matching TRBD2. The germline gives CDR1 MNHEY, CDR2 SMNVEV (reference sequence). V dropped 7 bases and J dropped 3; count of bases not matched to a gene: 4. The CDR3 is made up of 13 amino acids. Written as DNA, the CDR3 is TGTGCCAGCACACGCGGGGGGGGCTACGAGCAGTACTTC. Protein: CASTRGGGYEQYF.

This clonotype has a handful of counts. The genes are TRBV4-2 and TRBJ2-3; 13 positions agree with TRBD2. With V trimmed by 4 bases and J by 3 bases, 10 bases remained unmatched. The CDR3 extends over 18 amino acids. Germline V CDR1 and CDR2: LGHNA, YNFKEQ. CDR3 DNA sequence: TGTGCCAGCAGCCCCGTAACAGGGACTAGCGGGGTTACAGATACGCAGTATTTT. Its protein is CASSPVTGTSGVTDTQYF.